The TCR beta chain described here comes from a study of blood T cell repertoires in COVID-19. Study-level information: Samples came from the United States, Italy and Spain, spanning acute and convalescent COVID-19. Nucleic acid was either cDNA or gDNA, and it came from T cells, B-cell-depleted T cells, or PBMCs.

Followed longitudinally, the Seattle patients had been enrolled during active infection. Per the authors' pipeline: Using reference gene primer amplification, nucleated cell counts were estimated. The table came from immunoSEQ multiplex PCR; TCRdb's copy has only in-frame clones and leaves some out. V and J calls and clone size come straight from that table; D and trimming were deduced from the DNA. Here the sample spans fewer than 60,000 clones, about 86% being singletons. Per germline, CDR1 LNHDA and CDR2 SQIVND (reference sequence). V lost 5 bases and J lost 6, with 14 bases in between. The CDR3 is made up of 14 amino acids.

Sequenced input: peripheral blood. The TCR was taken from a woman aged 55-75 years with COVID-19, enrolled during active disease. The chain is built from TRBV19 and TRBJ2-1, with D possibly TRBD2 on 5 matching bases. CDR3 sequence: CASSAMGSGNEQFF. CDR3 sequence (DNA): TGTGCCAGTAGTGCCATGGGGAGCGGCAATGAGCAGTTCTTC.